This T cell receptor (beta chain) is drawn from a study of PD-1 blockade in classical Hodgkin lymphoma. TCRdb's table, derived via immunoSEQ multiplex PCR, lists solely in-frame clones and lacks some. The sample consists of about 27,000 clones, 55% to 85% of them appearing once. The CDR3 contains 15 residues. Germline V lookup: CDR1 ENHRY, CDR2 SYGVKD. Germline trimming cut 4 bases from V and 0 bases from J; bases unmatched to any gene: 3. Time point: cycle 4 day 1 (C4D1), after five to seven weeks of nivolumab. Every one of the patients relapsed after autologous stem cell transplantation (brentuximab vedotin exposure was variable).

This sequence was found in a human donor with classical Hodgkin lymphoma. The rearrangement uses TRBV10-3 and TRBJ1-3; 7 nucleotides line up with TRBD1. The sequences come from peripheral blood mononuclear cells (PBMCs), collected before the fourth cycle of nivolumab. CDR3 residues: CAISGYRGSGNTIYF. The CDR3 nucleotides are TGTGCCATCAGTGGGTACAGGGGCTCTGGAAACACCATATATTTT.